The rows below give T cell receptor beta chains drawn from one sample of a study of OX40 agonist ivuxolimab in advanced cancers. The protocol was immunoSEQ multiplex PCR, while the TCRdb copy is restricted to in-frame clones and leaves out a portion. The data hold 75,000 to 100,000 clones, with 90% to 95% observed a single time. This specimen was CD4+ or CD8+ T cells sorted from blood, taken in a trial of the OX40 agonist ivuxolimab. These receptors came from an adult with an advanced solid tumor such as melanoma, head and neck, liver or kidney cancer. Both conserved end residues are part of each CDR3. The order of the fields is J gene, clone size, V gene, D gene, CDR3 protein, CDR3 DNA. D genes are given only for firm matches. Clone sizes are given selectively: once, few, many, or a class where the clone is expanded.

j_gene: TRBJ2-2; abundance: NA; v_gene: TRBV5-1; d_gene: TRBD2; CDR3aa: CASNYGQASGSMIGAGELFF; CDR3nt: TGCGCCAGCAACTATGGCCAGGCTAGCGGGAGCATGATAGGGGCCGGGGAGCTGTTTTTT
j_gene: TRBJ2-7; abundance: NA; v_gene: TRBV19; d_gene: TRBD2; CDR3aa: CASSPLAGESYEQYF; CDR3nt: TGTGCCAGTAGTCCCCTAGCGGGGGAATCCTACGAGCAGTACTTC
j_gene: TRBJ1-4; abundance: NA; v_gene: TRBV2; d_gene: TRBD1; CDR3aa: CASSDGQGEEKLFF; CDR3nt: TGTGCCAGCAGTGATGGCCAGGGGGAGGAAAAACTGTTTTTT
j_gene: TRBJ2-1; abundance: NA; v_gene: TRBV5-1; d_gene: NA; CDR3aa: CASSLSNLGEQFF; CDR3nt: TGCGCCAGCAGCTTGTCCAATTTGGGGGAGCAGTTCTTC
j_gene: TRBJ1-5; abundance: NA; v_gene: TRBV11-2; d_gene: NA; CDR3aa: CASSLRPDNSNQPQHF; CDR3nt: TGTGCCAGCAGCTTACGTCCGGACAATAGCAATCAGCCCCAGCATTTT
j_gene: TRBJ2-7; abundance: NA; v_gene: TRBV19; d_gene: NA; CDR3aa: CASSTTQPEDDEQYF; CDR3nt: TGTGCCAGTAGTACCACCCAGCCGGAGGACGACGAGCAGTACTTC
j_gene: TRBJ2-7; abundance: once; v_gene: TRBV28; d_gene: NA; CDR3aa: CAVAPSSYEQYF; CDR3nt: TGTGCCGTCGCGCCATCATCCTACGAGCAGTACTTC
j_gene: TRBJ2-7; abundance: NA; v_gene: TRBV27; d_gene: TRBD2; CDR3aa: CASSSRGAGAGEQYF; CDR3nt: TGTGCCAGCAGTTCCAGGGGAGCGGGAGCGGGAGAGCAGTACTTC
j_gene: TRBJ2-7; abundance: NA; v_gene: TRBV5-1; d_gene: TRBD1; CDR3aa: CASSRDRRGYEQYF; CDR3nt: TGTGCCAGCAGCAGGGACAGGAGGGGTTACGAGCAGTACTTC
j_gene: TRBJ2-3; abundance: NA; v_gene: TRBV9; d_gene: TRBD2; CDR3aa: CASSPFTSGRGNTQYF; CDR3nt: TGTGCCAGCAGCCCATTTACTAGCGGGAGAGGAAATACGCAGTATTTT
j_gene: TRBJ1-3; abundance: NA; v_gene: TRBV5-8; d_gene: NA; CDR3aa: CASSLGRRGNTIYF; CDR3nt: TGTGCCAGCAGCTTGGGACGGCGCGGAAACACCATATATTTT
j_gene: TRBJ2-7; abundance: NA; v_gene: TRBV18; d_gene: NA; CDR3aa: CASSPTLYEQYF; CDR3nt: TGTGCCAGCTCACCAACTCTCTACGAGCAGTACTTC